A selection of T cell receptor beta chains follows, all from one sample in a study of CD8 T cells in ankylosing spondylitis. TCRdb reprocessed the 5' RACE reads via MiXCR and lists one record per CDR3 protein. The sample has about 280,000 distinct CDR3 sequences, roughly 20% seen once; the top ten hold roughly 8.3%. The sample comprised blood, either unsorted or a sorted T cell fraction (not recorded which). The receptors originated from a male donor with ankylosing spondylitis or in good health (not recorded which). CDR3s include the opening cysteine and the closing phenylalanine or tryptophan. A D gene is named only where the DNA matches it firmly. Only some rows state a clone size, as once, few, many or a class for expanded clones.

CDR3nt	CDR3aa	d_gene	v_gene	j_gene	abundance
TGTGCCAGCAGCACCCTCTTCGACAGGGGCCCTCAGGAGGAGCTGTTTTTT	CASSTLFDRGPQEELFF	TRBD1	TRBV7-8	TRBJ2-2	NA
TGTGCCAGCAGCTGGGGATTAGGGACCGGGGAGCTGTTTTTT	CASSWGLGTGELFF	NA	TRBV6-1	TRBJ2-2	NA
TGCAGTGCTAGAGAAAGGACAAGAGTCACCGGGGAGCTGTTTTTT	CSARERTRVTGELFF	NA	TRBV20-1	TRBJ2-2	few
TGTGCCAGCAGTTTAGCCCTGAAAAGGGATGAGCAGTTCTTC	CASSLALKRDEQFF	NA	TRBV12-3/TRBV12-4	TRBJ2-1	many
TGTGCCAGCAGTTCGGCACACAGGGGAAAACTGTTTTTT	CASSSAHRGKLFF	TRBD1	TRBV6-6	TRBJ1-4	NA
TGCAGTGCTCCGGGACTAGGCAATGAGCAGTTCTTC	CSAPGLGNEQFF	TRBD2	TRBV20-1	TRBJ2-1	NA
TGTGCCACCAGGGCCCTAAGCGGGGAAGAGACCCAGTACTTC	CATRALSGEETQYF	TRBD2	TRBV15	TRBJ2-5	few
TGTGCCAGCAGCTTAATAGGGGGTGGTGAGCAGTTCTTC	CASSLIGGGEQFF	NA	TRBV7-3	TRBJ2-1	NA
TGCAGCGTTGAATCCCTAGCGGGTGGCACAGATACGCAGTATTTT	CSVESLAGGTDTQYF	TRBD2	TRBV29-1	TRBJ2-3	many
TGTGCCAGCAGGAAGGGCCTGTCCTCCTATGGCTACACCTTC	CASRKGLSSYGYTF	NA	TRBV12-3/TRBV12-4	TRBJ1-2	few
TGTGCCAGCAGATCGGGACCGTTGAACACTGAAGCTTTCTTT	CASRSGPLNTEAFF	NA	TRBV6-1	TRBJ1-1	few
TGTGCCAGCAGTTATAGCGCAGGGGGTTCTGAAGCTTTCTTT	CASSYSAGGSEAFF	TRBD1	TRBV6-5	TRBJ1-1	few
TGTGCCAGCAGCGCCCCCCCGGGCGACACTGAAGCTTTCTTT	CASSAPPGDTEAFF	NA	TRBV9	TRBJ1-1	few
TGCGCCAGCAGCTCAGACAGGGCCGACGAGACCCAGTACTTC	CASSSDRADETQYF	TRBD1	TRBV5-1	TRBJ2-5	many
TGTGCCAGCAGCCAAGATCTTCGAGCGGGGGGATTCACAGATACGCAGTATTTT	CASSQDLRAGGFTDTQYF	TRBD2	TRBV4-2	TRBJ2-3	NA
TGTGCCAGCAGTAGGACGGTGAACACTGAAGCTTTCTTT	CASSRTVNTEAFF	NA	TRBV28	TRBJ1-1	few
TGCGCCAGCAGCCGGGACCAAGCTAACACCGGGGAGCTGTTTTTT	CASSRDQANTGELFF	NA	TRBV5-1	TRBJ2-2	NA
TGTGCCAGCAGTTTCCGGACAGGGGTGCCAGATACGCAGTATTTT	CASSFRTGVPDTQYF	TRBD1	TRBV12-3/TRBV12-4	TRBJ2-3	few
TGCAGTGCCCCAGGACTAGCGGGGGAGCTCTACAATGAGCAGTTCTTC	CSAPGLAGELYNEQFF	TRBD2	TRBV20-1	TRBJ2-1	few
TGTGCCAGCAGTTACTCCTCTCCGTGGGAGGGCCCCAATGAGCAGTTCTTC	CASSYSSPWEGPNEQFF	TRBD2	TRBV6-5	TRBJ2-1	NA
TGTGCCAGCAGTCTTAAGGTGGGGCAGTTCTTC	CASSLKVGQFF	NA	TRBV28	TRBJ2-1	NA
TGTGCCAGCACGGGAGATACAGATACGCAGTATTTT	CASTGDTDTQYF	NA	TRBV9	TRBJ2-3	many
TGTGCCAGCCTCGGACAGGGTAGCGAGACCCAGTACTTC	CASLGQGSETQYF	TRBD1	TRBV28	TRBJ2-5	many
TGCAGTGCTAGAGAGAAATTGAATTACTATGGCTACACCTTC	CSAREKLNYYGYTF	NA	TRBV20-1	TRBJ1-2	few
TGCGCCAGCAGCTTTGAGGGCTACAATGAGCAGTTCTTC	CASSFEGYNEQFF	NA	TRBV5-1	TRBJ2-1	many
TGTGCCAGCAGAAGAGATTCCTACAATGAGCAGTTCTTC	CASRRDSYNEQFF	NA	TRBV12-3/TRBV12-4	TRBJ2-1	many
TGCGCCAGCAGCTTGGGTCAGGATGGTGTGAACACTGAAGCTTTCTTT	CASSLGQDGVNTEAFF	NA	TRBV5-1	TRBJ1-1	NA
TGCAGCGTCCAAGGGCACTTACAAGAGACCCAGTACTTC	CSVQGHLQETQYF	NA	TRBV29-1	TRBJ2-5	many
TGTGCCAGCAGTCGACAGGGCCGAAATCAGCCCCAGCATTTT	CASSRQGRNQPQHF	TRBD1	TRBV28	TRBJ1-5	NA
TGCGCCAGCAGCATCAACCAAGAGACCCAGTACTTC	CASSINQETQYF	NA	TRBV5-1	TRBJ2-5	many
TGTGCCATCAGCCAGACTAGCGGGACTTACAATGAGCAGTTCTTC	CAISQTSGTYNEQFF	TRBD2	TRBV10-3	TRBJ2-1	NA
TGTGCCAGTAGTCCTGGACAGGGGAATGGGCATTTT	CASSPGQGNGHF	TRBD1	TRBV19	TRBJ1-5	many
TGTGCCAGCACCAGACGCACAGATACGCAGTATTTT	CASTRRTDTQYF	NA	TRBV2	TRBJ2-3	NA
TGCGCCAGCAGAGCCGGGACACGTGAAAAACTGTTTTTT	CASRAGTREKLFF	NA	TRBV5-1	TRBJ1-4	NA
TGCGCCAGCAGCTTCGAGGTGGATACGCAGTATTTT	CASSFEVDTQYF	NA	TRBV5-1	TRBJ2-3	few
TGTGCCAGCAGCAGACATGGGGGCCCGAGCTCCTACAATGAGCAGTTCTTC	CASSRHGGPSSYNEQFF	NA	TRBV21-1	TRBJ2-1	NA
TGTGCCAGCAGGCGCCCGGGGAGCTCCTACAATGAGCAGTTCTTC	CASRRPGSSYNEQFF	NA	TRBV27	TRBJ2-1	few
TGTGCCAGCAGGCGACGGGAGGGCCTATTTACCACTGAACAACTCCAAGAGACCCAGTACTTC	CASRRREGLFTTEQLQETQYF	TRBD2	TRBV6-2/TRBV6-3	TRBJ2-5	NA
TGTGCCAGCAGCTACTATGCGGGATTGAACTATGGCTACACCTTC	CASSYYAGLNYGYTF	NA	TRBV5-8	TRBJ1-2	few
TGTGCCAGCAGTGGGACAGGGGGGCATCAGCCCCAGCATTTT	CASSGTGGHQPQHF	TRBD1	TRBV25-1	TRBJ1-5	NA
TGTGCCAGCTGCTCCCGGGACAGGGGGCTGGGTACGCAGTATTTT	CASCSRDRGLGTQYF	TRBD1	TRBV12-3/TRBV12-4	TRBJ2-3	NA
TGTGCCAGCCGACAGGGGAACTATGGCTACACCTTC	CASRQGNYGYTF	TRBD1	TRBV12-3/TRBV12-4	TRBJ1-2	many
TGTGCCAGTTCAGGGTTGGAGACCCAGTACTTC	CASSGLETQYF	NA	TRBV18	TRBJ2-5	NA
TGTGCCAGCAGTACGGGGCAGCCCCAGCATTTT	CASSTGQPQHF	NA	TRBV12-3/TRBV12-4	TRBJ1-5	many
TGCGCCAGCAGCTTGGCGGGACACATACCAAATTCACCCCTCCACTTT	CASSLAGHIPNSPLHF	NA	TRBV5-1	TRBJ1-6	NA
TGCAGTGCCCACCCCCGTCGGGAGAGCATCGGTACGCAGTATTTT	CSAHPRRESIGTQYF	NA	TRBV20-1	TRBJ2-3	NA